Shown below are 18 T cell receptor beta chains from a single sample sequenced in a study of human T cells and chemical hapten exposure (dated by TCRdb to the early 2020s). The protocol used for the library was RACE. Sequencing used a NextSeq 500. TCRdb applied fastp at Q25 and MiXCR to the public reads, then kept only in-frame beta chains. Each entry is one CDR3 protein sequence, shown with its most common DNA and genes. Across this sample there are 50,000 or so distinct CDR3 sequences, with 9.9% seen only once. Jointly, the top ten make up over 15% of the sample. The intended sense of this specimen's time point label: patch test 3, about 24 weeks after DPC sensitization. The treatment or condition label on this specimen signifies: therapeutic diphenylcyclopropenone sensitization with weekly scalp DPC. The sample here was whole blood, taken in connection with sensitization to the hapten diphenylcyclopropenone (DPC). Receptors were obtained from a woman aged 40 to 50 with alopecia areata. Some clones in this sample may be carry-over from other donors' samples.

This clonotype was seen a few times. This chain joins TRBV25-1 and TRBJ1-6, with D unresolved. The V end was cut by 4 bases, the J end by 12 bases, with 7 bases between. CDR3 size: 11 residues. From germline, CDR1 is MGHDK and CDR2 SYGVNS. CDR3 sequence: CASSVGGPLHF. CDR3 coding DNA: TGTGCCAGCAGTGTCGGCGGACCCCTCCACTTT.

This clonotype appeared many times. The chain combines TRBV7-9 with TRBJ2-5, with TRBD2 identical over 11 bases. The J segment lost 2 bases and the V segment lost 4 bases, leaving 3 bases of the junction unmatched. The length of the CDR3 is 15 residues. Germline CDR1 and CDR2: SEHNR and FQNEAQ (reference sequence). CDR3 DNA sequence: TGTGCCAGCAGCTCGACTAGCGGGGTACAAGAGACCCAGTACTTC. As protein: CASSSTSGVQETQYF. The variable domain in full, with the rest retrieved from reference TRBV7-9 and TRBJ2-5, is DTGVSQNPRHKITKRGQNVTFRCDPISEHNRLYWYRQTLGQGPEFLTYFQNEAQLEKSRLLSDRFSAERPKGSFSTLEIQRTEQGDSAMYLCASSSTSGVQETQYFGPGTRLLVL.

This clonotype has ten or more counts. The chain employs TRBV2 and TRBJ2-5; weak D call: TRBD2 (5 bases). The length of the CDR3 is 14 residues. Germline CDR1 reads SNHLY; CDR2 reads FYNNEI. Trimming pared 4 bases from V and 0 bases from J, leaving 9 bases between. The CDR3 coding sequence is TGTGCCAGCAGTGGAGCGGTGTACCAAGAGACCCAGTACTTC. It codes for CASSGAVYQETQYF.

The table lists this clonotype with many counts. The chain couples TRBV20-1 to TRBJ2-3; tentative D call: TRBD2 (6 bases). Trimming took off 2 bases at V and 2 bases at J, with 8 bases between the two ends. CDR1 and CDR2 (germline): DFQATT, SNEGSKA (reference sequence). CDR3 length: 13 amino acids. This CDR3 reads CSARRRDTDTQYF. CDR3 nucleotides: TGCAGTGCTAGAAGGCGGGACACAGATACGCAGTATTTT.

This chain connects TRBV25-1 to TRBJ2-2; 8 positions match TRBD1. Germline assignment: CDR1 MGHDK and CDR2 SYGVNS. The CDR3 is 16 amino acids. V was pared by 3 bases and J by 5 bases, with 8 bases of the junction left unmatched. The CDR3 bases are TGTGCCAGCAGTGATCCTGGACAGGGTGTGACCGGGGAGCTGTTTTTT. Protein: CASSDPGQGVTGELFF.

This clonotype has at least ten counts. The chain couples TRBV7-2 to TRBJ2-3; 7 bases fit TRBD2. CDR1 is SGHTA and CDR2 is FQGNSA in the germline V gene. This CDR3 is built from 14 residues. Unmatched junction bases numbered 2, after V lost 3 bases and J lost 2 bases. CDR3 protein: CASSLGGYTDTQYF. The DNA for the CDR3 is TGTGCCAGCAGCTTGGGGGGGTACACAGATACGCAGTATTTT.

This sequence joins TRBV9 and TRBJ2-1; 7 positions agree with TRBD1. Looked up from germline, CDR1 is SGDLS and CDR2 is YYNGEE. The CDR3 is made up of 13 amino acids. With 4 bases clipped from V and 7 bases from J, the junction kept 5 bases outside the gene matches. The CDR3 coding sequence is TGTGCCAGCAGCTTGACAGGGTCTAATGAGCAGTTCTTC. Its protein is CASSLTGSNEQFF. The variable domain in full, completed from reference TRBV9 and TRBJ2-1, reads DSGVTQTPKHLITATGQRVTLRCSPRSGDLSVYWYQQSLDQGLQFLIQYYNGEERAKGNILERFSAQQFPDLHSELNLSSLELGDSALYFCASSLTGSNEQFFGPGTRLTVL.

The CDR3 region has the DNA TGTGCCAGCAGTTACGTGTGGCAGGGTGGACAGCCCCAGCATTTT. Amino acids: CASSYVWQGGQPQHF. This rearrangement joins TRBV6-2 or TRBV6-3 to TRBJ1-5, with D possibly TRBD1 on 5 matching bases. Germline V gene lookup returns CDR1 MNHEY and CDR2 SVGEGT. The V and J ends lost 2 bases and 7 bases respectively, with 15 bases between them. The CDR3 has 15 amino acids.

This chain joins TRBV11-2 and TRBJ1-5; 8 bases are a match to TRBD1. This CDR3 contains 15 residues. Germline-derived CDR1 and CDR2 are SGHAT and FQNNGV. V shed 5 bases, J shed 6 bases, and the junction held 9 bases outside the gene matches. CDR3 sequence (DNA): TGTGCCAGCAGCCGGACAACAGGGGGTGGTCAGCCCCAGCATTTT. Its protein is CASSRTTGGGQPQHF.

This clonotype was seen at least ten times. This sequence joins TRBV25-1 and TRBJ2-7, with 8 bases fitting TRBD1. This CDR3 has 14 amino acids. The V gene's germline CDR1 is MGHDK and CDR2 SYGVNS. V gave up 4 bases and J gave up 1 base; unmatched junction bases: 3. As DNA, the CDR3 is TGTGCCAGCAGTGGGGACAGGCGATCCTACGAGCAGTACTTC. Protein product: CASSGDRRSYEQYF.

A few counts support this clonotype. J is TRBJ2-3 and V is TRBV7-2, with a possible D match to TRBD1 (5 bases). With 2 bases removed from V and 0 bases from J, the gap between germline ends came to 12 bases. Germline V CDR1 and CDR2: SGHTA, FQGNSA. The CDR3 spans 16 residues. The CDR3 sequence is CASSLRGQPSTDTQYF. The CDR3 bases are TGTGCCAGCAGCTTAAGGGGTCAACCTAGCACAGATACGCAGTATTTT.

CDR3 sequence reads: CASSLRDPGYGYTF. CDR3 sequence (DNA): TGTGCCAGCAGCTTAAGGGATCCTGGCTATGGCTACACCTTC. The gene calls are TRBV11-2 and TRBJ1-2; D is unclear. CDR1 is SGHAT and CDR2 is FQNNGV in the germline V gene. The CDR3 covers 14 residues. V lost 2 bases and J lost 4, with 11 bases in between.

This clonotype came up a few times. CDR3 bases: TGCAGTGCTAGGCGGGGGGGCCTGGCAGATACGCAGTATTTT. It codes for CSARRGGLADTQYF. The rearrangement links TRBV20-1 to TRBJ2-3; 9 bases agree with TRBD2. From germline, CDR1 is DFQATT and CDR2 SNEGSKA (reference sequence). J lost 4 bases, V lost 3 bases, and 5 bases had no gene match. The CDR3 runs 14 residues.

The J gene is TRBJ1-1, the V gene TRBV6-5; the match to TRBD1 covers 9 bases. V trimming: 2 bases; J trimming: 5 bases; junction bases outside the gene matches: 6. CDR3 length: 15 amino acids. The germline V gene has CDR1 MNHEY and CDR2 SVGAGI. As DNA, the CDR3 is TGTGCCAGCAGTTACCCACCGGACAGGGGAACTGAAGCTTTCTTT. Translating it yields CASSYPPDRGTEAFF.

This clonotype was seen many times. This CDR3 is CASSQETDRQPQHF. CDR3 coding DNA: TGTGCCAGCAGCCAAGAGACGGACAGGCAGCCCCAGCATTTT. The chain uses TRBV4-2 and TRBJ1-5; 7 bases line up with TRBD1. V gave up 0 bases and J gave up 7 bases; unmatched junction bases: 3. The CDR3 loop spans 14 amino acids. Germline V lookup: CDR1 LGHNA, CDR2 YNFKEQ.

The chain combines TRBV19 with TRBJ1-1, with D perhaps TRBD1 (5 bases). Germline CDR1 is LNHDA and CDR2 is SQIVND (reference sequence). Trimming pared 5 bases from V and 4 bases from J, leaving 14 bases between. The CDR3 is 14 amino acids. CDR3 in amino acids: CASSPVGVGTEAFF. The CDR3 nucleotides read TGTGCCAGTAGTCCAGTAGGGGTGGGCACTGAAGCTTTCTTT.

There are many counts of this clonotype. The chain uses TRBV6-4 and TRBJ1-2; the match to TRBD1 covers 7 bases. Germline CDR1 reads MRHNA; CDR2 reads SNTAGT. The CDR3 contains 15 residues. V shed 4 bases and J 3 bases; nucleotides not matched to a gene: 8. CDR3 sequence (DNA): TGTGCCAGCAGTGCGCGACAGGGCTTATACTATGGCTACACCTTC. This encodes CASSARQGLYYGYTF.

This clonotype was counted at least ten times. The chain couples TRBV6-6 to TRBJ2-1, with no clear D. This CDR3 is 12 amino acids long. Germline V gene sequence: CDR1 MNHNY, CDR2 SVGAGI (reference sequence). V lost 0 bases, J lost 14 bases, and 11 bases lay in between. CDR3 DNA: TGTGCCAGCAGTTACTCGTCCCTAGGCGAGTTCTTC. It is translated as CASSYSSLGEFF.